This TCR beta chain was profiled in a study of chemoradiotherapy in HPV16-positive cancers. In regard to this clone: The antigen is unknown.

Germline CDR1 and CDR2: MGHRA and YSYEKL. The CDR3 length is 15 residues. Trimming removed 0 bases from V and 10 bases from J, with 18 bases in between. Study findings and constraints: During treatment, candidate HPV-specific clones and E7-related motifs expanded in tumor.

Clones were sequenced by immunoSEQ multiplex PCR, and TCRdb holds only the in-frame ones, with some missing. The data show approximately 10,000 clones, 78% seen once. This rearrangement joins TRBV4-1 to TRBJ1-1; no clear D. The sequence came from a human donor with HPV-associated anogenital cancer. Sample collection was performed from a patient who underwent chemoradiotherapy. The CDR3 bases are TGCGCCAGCAGCCAAGATAGGTCAGTTCGTGTAGGAGCTTTCTTT. Translation: CASSQDRSVRVGAFF.